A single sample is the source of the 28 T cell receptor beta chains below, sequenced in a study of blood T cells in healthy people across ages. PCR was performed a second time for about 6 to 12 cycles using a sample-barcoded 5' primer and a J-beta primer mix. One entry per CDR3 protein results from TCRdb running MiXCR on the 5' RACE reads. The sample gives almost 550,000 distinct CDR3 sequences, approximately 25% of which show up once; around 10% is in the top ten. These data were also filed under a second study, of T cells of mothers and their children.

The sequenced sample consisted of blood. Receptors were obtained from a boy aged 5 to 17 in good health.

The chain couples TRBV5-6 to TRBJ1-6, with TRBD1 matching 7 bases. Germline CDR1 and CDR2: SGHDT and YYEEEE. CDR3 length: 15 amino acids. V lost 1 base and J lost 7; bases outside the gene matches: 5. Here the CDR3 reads CASSLSGGLNSPLHF. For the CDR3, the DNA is TGTGCCAGCAGCTTGTCAGGGGGACTAAATTCACCCCTCCACTTT.

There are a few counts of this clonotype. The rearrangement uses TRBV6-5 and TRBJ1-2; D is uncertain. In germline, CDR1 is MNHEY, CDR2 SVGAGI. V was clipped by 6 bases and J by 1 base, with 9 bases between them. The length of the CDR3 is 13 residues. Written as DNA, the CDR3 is TGTGCCAGCAGCCCGAAAGTTAACTATGGCTACACCTTC. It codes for CASSPKVNYGYTF.

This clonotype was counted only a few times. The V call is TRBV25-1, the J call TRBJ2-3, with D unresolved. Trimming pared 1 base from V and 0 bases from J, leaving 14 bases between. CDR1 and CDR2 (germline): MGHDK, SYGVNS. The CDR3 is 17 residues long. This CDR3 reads CASSESSSRSSTDTQYF. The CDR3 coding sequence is TGTGCCAGCAGTGAATCCTCGAGTAGATCTAGCACAGATACGCAGTATTTT.

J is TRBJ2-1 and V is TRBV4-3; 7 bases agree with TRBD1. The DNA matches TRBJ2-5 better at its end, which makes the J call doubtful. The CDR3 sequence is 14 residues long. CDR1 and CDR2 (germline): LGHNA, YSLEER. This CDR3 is CASSQLGQPETQYF. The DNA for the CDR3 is TGCGCCAGCAGCCAACTGGGACAGCCGGAGACCCAGTACTTC.

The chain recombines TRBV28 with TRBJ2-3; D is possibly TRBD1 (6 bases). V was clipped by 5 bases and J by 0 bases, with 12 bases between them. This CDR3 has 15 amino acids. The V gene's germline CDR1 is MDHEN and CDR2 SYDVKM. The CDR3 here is CASSKDRLSTDTQYF. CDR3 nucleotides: TGTGCCAGCAGTAAAGACAGGCTAAGCACAGATACGCAGTATTTT. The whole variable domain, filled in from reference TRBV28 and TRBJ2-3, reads DVKVTQSSRYLVKRTGEKVFLECVQDMDHENMFWYRQDPGLGLRLIYFSYDVKMKEKGDIPEGYSVSREKKERFSLILESASTNQTSMYLCASSKDRLSTDTQYFGPGTRLTVL.

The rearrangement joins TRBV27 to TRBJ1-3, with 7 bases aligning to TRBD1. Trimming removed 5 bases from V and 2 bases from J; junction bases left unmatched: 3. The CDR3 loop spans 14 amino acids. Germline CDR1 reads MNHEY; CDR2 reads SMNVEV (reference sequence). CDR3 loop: CASSHRGPGNTIYF. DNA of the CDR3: TGTGCCAGCAGTCACAGGGGACCTGGAAACACCATATATTTT.

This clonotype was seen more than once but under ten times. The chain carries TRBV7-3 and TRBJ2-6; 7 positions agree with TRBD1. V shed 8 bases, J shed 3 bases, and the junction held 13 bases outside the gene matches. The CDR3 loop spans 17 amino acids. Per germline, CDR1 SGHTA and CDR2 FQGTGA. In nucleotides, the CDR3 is TGTGCCAGCTCGAAGACAGGGACCCCAGGTGGGGCCAACGTCCTGACTTTC. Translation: CASSKTGTPGGANVLTF.

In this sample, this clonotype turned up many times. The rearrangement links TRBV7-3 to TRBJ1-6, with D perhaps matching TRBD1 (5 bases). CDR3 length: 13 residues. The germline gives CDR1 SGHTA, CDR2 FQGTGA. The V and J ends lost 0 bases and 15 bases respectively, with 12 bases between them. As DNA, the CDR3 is TGTGCCAGCAGCTTAACCCCAGGGAGGGTCCTCCACTTT. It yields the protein CASSLTPGRVLHF.

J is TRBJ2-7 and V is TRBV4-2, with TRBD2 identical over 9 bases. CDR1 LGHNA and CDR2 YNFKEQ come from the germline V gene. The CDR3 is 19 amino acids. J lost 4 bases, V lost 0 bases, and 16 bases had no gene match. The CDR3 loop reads CASSQDRPGGAGGLYEQYF. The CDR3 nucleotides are TGTGCCAGCAGCCAAGATCGGCCCGGTGGAGCGGGAGGATTATACGAGCAGTACTTC.

The CDR3 protein is CASSPIWADGYTF. The CDR3 DNA reads TGCGCCAGCAGTCCCATTTGGGCCGATGGCTACACCTTC. V and J are TRBV10-2 and TRBJ1-2; D ambiguous. The CDR3 spans 13 residues. Germline V gives CDR1 WSHSY, CDR2 SAAADI. V gave up 5 bases and J gave up 6 bases, with 13 bases separating them.

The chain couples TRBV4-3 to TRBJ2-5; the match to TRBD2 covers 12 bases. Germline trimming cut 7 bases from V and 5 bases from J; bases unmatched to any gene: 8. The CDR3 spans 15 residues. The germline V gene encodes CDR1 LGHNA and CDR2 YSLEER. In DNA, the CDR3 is TGCGCCAGCACCTCGGGACTAGCGGGTCGGGAGACCCAGTACTTC. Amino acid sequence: CASTSGLAGRETQYF.

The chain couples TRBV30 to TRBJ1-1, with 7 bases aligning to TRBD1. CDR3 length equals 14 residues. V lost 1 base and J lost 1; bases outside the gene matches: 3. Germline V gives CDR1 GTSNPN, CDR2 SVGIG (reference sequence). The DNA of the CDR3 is TGTGCCTGGAGTGGTACAGGGGCGAACACTGAAGCTTTCTTT. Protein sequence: CAWSGTGANTEAFF.

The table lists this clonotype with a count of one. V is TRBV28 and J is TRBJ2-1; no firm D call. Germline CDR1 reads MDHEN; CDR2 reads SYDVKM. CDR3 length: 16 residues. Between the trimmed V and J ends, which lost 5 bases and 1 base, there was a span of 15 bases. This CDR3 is CASSPPKIYSYNEQFF. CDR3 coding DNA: TGTGCCAGCAGTCCCCCGAAAATTTATTCCTACAATGAGCAGTTCTTC.

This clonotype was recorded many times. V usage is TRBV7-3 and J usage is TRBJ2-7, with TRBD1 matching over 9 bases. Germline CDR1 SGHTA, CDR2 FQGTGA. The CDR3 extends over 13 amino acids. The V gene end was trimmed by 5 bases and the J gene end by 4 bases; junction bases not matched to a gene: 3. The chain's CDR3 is CASSKDRGYEQYF. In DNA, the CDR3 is TGTGCCAGCAGCAAGGACAGGGGATACGAGCAGTACTTC.

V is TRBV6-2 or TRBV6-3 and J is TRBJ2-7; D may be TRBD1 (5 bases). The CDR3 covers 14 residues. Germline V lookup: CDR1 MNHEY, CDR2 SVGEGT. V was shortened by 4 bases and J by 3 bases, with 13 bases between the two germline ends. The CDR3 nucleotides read TGTGCCAGCAGTTCGTTTCAGGGTATCTACGAGCAGTACTTC. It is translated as CASSSFQGIYEQYF.

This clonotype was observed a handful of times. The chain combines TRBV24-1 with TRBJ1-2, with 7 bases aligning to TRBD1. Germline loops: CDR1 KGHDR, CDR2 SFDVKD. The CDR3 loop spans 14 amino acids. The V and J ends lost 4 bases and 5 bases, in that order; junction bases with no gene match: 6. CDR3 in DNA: TGTGCCACCAGTGACACCCGGGACAGATATGGCTACACCTTC. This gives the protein CATSDTRDRYGYTF.

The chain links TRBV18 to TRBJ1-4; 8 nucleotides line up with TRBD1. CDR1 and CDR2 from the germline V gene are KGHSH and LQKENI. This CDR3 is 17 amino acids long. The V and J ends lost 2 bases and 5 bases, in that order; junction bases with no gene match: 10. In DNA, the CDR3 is TGTGCCAGCTCACCAGTTGGAGGGACAGGAAGAAATGAAAAACTGTTTTTT. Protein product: CASSPVGGTGRNEKLFF.

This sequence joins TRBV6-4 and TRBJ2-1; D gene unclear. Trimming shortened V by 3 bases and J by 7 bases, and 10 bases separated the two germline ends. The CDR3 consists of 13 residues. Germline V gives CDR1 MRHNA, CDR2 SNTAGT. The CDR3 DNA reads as TGTGCCAGCAGTGATTCTGAGGAGAATGAGCAGTTCTTC. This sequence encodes CASSDSEENEQFF.

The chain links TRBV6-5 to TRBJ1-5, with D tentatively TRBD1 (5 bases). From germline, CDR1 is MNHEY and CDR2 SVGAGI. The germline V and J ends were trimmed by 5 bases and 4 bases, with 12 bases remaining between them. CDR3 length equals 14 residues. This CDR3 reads CASSRWGGNQPQHF. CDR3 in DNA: TGTGCCAGCAGTCGCTGGGGGGGTAATCAGCCCCAGCATTTT.

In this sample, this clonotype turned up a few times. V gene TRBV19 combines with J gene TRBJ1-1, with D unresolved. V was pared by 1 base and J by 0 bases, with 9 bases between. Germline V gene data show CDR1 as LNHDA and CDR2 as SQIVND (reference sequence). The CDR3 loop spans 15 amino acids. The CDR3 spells CASSIGGAMNTEAFF. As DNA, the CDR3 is TGTGCCAGTAGTATAGGTGGAGCCATGAACACTGAAGCTTTCTTT. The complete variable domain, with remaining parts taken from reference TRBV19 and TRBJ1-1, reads DGGITQSPKYLFRKEGQNVTLSCEQNLNHDAMYWYRQDPGQGLRLIYYSQIVNDFQKGDIAEGYSVSREKKESFPLTVTSAQKNPTAFYLCASSIGGAMNTEAFFGQGTRLTVV.

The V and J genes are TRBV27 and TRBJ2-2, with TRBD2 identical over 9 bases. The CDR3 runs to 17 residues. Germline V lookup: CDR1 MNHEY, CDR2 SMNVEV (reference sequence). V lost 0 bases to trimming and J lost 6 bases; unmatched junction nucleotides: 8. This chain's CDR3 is CASSLSIAGAPAGELFF. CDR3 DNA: TGTGCCAGCAGTTTATCAATAGCGGGAGCCCCCGCCGGGGAGCTGTTTTTT.

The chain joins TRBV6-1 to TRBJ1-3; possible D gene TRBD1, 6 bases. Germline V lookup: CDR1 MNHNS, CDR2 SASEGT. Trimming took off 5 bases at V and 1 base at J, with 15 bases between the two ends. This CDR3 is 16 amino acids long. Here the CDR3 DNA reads TGTGCCAGCAGTAAGGGAACTCAGGGGTCTGGAAACACCATATATTTT. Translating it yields CASSKGTQGSGNTIYF.

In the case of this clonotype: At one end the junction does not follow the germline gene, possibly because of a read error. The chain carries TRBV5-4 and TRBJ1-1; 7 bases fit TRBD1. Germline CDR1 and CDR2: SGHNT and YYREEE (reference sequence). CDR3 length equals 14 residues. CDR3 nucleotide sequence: TGTGCCGGCAGCTTGGACAGGTCCCCCTTGGAGGCTTTCTTT. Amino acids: CAGSLDRSPLEAFF.

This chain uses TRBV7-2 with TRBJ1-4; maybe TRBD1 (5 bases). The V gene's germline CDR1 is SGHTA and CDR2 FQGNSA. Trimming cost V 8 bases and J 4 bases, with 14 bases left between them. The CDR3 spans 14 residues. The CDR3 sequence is CASSPRGINEKLFF. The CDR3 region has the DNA TGTGCCAGCTCCCCACGGGGGATTAATGAAAAACTGTTTTTT.

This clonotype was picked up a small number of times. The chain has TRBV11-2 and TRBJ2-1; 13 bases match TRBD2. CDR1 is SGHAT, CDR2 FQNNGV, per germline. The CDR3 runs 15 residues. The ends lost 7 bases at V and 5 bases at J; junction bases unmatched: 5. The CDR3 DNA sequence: TGTGCCAGCACCCGACTAGCGGGGGGAGACAATGAGCAGTTCTTC. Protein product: CASTRLAGGDNEQFF.

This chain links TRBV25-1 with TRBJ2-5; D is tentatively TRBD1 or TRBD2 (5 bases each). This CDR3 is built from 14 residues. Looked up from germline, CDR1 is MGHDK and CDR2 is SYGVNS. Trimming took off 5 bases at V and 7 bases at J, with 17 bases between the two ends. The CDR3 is CASSPGLQGWTQYF. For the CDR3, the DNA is TGTGCCAGCAGTCCCGGACTGCAGGGTTGGACCCAGTACTTC.

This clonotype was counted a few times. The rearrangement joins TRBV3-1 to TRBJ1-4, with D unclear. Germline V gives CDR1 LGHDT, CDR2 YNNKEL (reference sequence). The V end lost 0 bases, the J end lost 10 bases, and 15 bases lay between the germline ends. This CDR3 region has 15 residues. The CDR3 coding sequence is TGTGCCAGCAGCCAAGATATGAAAACCATCGGAAAACTGTTTTTT. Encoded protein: CASSQDMKTIGKLFF.

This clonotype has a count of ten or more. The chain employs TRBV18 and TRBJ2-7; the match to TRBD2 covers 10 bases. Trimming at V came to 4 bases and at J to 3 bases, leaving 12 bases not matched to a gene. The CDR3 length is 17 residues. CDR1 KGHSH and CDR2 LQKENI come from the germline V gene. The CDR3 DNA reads TGTGCCAGCTCACTACAAACGCTAGCGGGAGCCGACTACGAGCAGTACTTC. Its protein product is CASSLQTLAGADYEQYF.